The 7 T cell receptor beta chains reported below all come from one sample, sequenced in a study of blood T cells in healthy people across ages. It was with a sample-barcoded 5' primer and a J-beta primer mix that a second PCR of roughly 7 to 12 cycles was run. TCRdb ran MiXCR on the 5' RACE reads and lists one entry per CDR3 protein. There are 1.5 million to 2 million distinct CDR3 sequences in the sample; roughly 32% occur only once, and approximately 11% lies in the top ten. The specimen sequenced was blood. These receptors all come from a woman under 40 in good health.

CDR3 loop: CASRIGTSGNNEQFF. DNA of the CDR3: TGTGCCAGTAGGATCGGGACTAGCGGTAACAATGAGCAGTTCTTC. V is TRBV19 and J is TRBJ2-1; 11 positions match TRBD2. The junction had 6 bases not matched to a gene; V was cut back by 6 bases and J by 5 bases. CDR3 length equals 15 residues. Germline V gene sequence: CDR1 LNHDA, CDR2 SQIVND (reference sequence). The variable domain in full, with the rest retrieved from reference TRBV19 and TRBJ2-1, is DGGITQSPKYLFRKEGQNVTLSCEQNLNHDAMYWYRQDPGQGLRLIYYSQIVNDFQKGDIAEGYSVSREKKESFPLTVTSAQKNPTAFYLCASRIGTSGNNEQFFGPGTRLTVL.

The V gene is TRBV27, the J gene TRBJ2-3, with D hard to call. V was trimmed by 3 bases and J by 8 bases, leaving 12 bases between them. This CDR3 has 13 residues. Germline values: CDR1 MNHEY, CDR2 SMNVEV (reference sequence). The CDR3 nucleotides read TGTGCCAGCAGTTTTGGACCAACTGGTACGCAGTATTTT. It encodes CASSFGPTGTQYF.

This chain links TRBV18 with TRBJ1-2, with unresolved D. Trimming pared 0 bases from V and 4 bases from J, leaving 15 bases between. This CDR3 spans 16 amino acids. Germline V gene data show CDR1 as KGHSH and CDR2 as LQKENI. The CDR3 sequence is CASSPPSRLGGYGYTF. CDR3 nucleotides: TGTGCCAGCTCACCACCGTCCAGGTTGGGAGGCTATGGCTACACCTTC.

J is TRBJ2-1 and V is TRBV20-1, with TRBD1 identical over 10 bases. CDR3 length: 15 residues. Germline CDR1 reads DFQATT; CDR2 reads SNEGSKA (reference sequence). The V gene end was trimmed by 3 bases and the J gene end by 4 bases; junction bases not matched to a gene: 6. The CDR3 region is CSARRQGAKYNEQFF. The CDR3 region has the DNA TGCAGTGCTAGGAGACAGGGGGCGAAGTACAATGAGCAGTTCTTC.

This clonotype was seen a handful of times. The gene calls are TRBV5-1 and TRBJ2-3; 7 positions match TRBD1. V trimming: 6 bases; J trimming: 2 bases; junction bases outside the gene matches: 9. Germline-derived CDR1 and CDR2 are SGHRS and YFSETQ. CDR3 length: 15 amino acids. This CDR3 reads CASNLEQGNTDTQYF. CDR3 DNA sequence: TGCGCCAGCAACCTAGAACAGGGGAACACAGATACGCAGTATTTT.

In its sample, this clonotype was seen a few times. The chain joins TRBV4-1 to TRBJ1-1, with D possibly matching TRBD1 (5 bases). Looked up from germline, CDR1 is MGHRA and CDR2 is YSYEKL. Trimming took 2 bases from V and 4 from J, leaving 20 bases between them. CDR3 length: 17 amino acids. This chain's CDR3 is CASSQPPDWGSGTEAFF. Written as DNA, the CDR3 is TGCGCCAGCAGCCAACCCCCTGATTGGGGCTCGGGCACTGAAGCTTTCTTT.

This clonotype has just a few counts. J is TRBJ2-1 and V is TRBV6-2 or TRBV6-3; D may be TRBD1 or TRBD2 (6 bases each). The germline V gene encodes CDR1 MNHEY and CDR2 SVGEGT. Deletions cut 5 bases from V and 10 bases from J, with 18 bases between. The CDR3 is 14 residues long. The CDR3 reads CASSPVGGFGEQFF. CDR3 in DNA: TGTGCCAGCAGTCCGGTAGGGGGGTTTGGGGAGCAGTTCTTC.